What follows is one T cell receptor (beta chain) and its context. Looked up from germline, CDR1 is LNHNV and CDR2 is YYDKDF (reference sequence). This CDR3 has 16 residues. The V segment lost 1 base and the J segment 4 bases; nucleotides outside the gene matches: 7. The data originate from a study of cytomegalovirus exposure and HLA in healthy donors. Use of 60 Vbeta and 13 Jbeta primers characterized the PCR. Assay used: immunoSEQ multiplex PCR; TCRdb lists only in-frame clones, some missing. The sample lists tens of thousands of clones; 80% to 85% were seen once. The specimen sequenced was PBMCs. The genes are TRBV15 and TRBJ1-5; TRBD1 matches at 7 bases. This TCR derives from a man aged 25 to 45 in good health and CMV-seronegative. The CDR3 DNA reads as TGTGCCACCAGCAGAGGTCCCGGGACAGCAAATCAGCCCCAGCATTTT. Translating it yields CATSRGPGTANQPQHF.